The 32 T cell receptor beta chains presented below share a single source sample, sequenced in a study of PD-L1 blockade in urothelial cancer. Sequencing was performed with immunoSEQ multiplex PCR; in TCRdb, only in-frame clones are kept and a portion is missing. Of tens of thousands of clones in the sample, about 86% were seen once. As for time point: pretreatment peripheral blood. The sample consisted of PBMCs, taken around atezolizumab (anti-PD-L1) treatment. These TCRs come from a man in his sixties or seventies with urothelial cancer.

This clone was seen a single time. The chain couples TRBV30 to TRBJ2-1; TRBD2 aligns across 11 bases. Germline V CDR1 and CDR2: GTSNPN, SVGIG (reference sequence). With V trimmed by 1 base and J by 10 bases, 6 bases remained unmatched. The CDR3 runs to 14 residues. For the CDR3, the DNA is TGTGCCTGGAGTGAAGCGGTAGCGGGGGGGGAGCAGTTCTTC. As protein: CAWSEAVAGGEQFF.

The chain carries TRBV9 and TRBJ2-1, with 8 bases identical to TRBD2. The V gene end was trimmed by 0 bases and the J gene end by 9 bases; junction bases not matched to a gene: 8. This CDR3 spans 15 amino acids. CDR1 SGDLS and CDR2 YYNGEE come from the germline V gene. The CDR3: CASSVVGGRSGEQFF. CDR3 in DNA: TGTGCCAGCAGCGTAGTTGGCGGGAGGTCTGGTGAGCAGTTCTTC.

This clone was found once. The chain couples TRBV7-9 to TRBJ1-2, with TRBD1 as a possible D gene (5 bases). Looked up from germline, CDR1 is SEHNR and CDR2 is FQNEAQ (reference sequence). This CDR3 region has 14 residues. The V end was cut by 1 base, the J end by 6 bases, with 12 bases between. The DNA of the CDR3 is TGTGCCAGCAGCTTAGGAACAGGATGGGATGGCTACACCTTC. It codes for CASSLGTGWDGYTF.

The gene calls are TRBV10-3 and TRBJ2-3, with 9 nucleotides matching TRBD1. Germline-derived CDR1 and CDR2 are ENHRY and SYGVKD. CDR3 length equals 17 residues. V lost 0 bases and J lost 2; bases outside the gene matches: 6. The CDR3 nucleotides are TGTGCCATCAGTGAGTCTCCCGGGACAGGGATCACAGATACGCAGTATTTT. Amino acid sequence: CAISESPGTGITDTQYF.

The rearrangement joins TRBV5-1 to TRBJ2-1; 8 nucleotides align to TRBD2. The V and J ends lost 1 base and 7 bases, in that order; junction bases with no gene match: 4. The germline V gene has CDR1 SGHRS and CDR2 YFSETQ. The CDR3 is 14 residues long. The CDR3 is CASSLTGGNNEQFF. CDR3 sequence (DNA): TGCGCCAGCAGCTTGACGGGAGGGAATAATGAGCAGTTCTTC. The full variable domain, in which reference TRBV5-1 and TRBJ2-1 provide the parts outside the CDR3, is KAGVTQTPRYLIKTRGQQVTLSCSPISGHRSVSWYQQTPGQGLQFLFEYFSETQRNKGNFPGRFSGRQFSNSRSEMNVSTLELGDSALYLCASSLTGGNNEQFFGPGTRLTVL.

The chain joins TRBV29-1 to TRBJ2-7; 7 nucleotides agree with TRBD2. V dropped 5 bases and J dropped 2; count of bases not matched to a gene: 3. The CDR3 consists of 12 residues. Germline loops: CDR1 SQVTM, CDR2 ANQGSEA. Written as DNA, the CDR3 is TGCAGCGTTTCCGGGACTACCTACGAGCAGTACTTC. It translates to CSVSGTTYEQYF.

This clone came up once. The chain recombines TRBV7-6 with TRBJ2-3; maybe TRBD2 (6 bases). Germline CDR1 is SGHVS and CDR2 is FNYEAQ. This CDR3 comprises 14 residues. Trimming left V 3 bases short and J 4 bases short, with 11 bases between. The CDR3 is CASSLSSGADTQYF. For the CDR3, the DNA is TGTGCCAGCAGCTTGAGTTCGGGGGCAGATACGCAGTATTTT. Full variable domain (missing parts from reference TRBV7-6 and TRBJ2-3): GAGVSQSPRYKVTKRGQDVALRCDPISGHVSLYWYRQALGQGPEFLTYFNYEAQQDKSGLPNDRFSAERPEGSISTLTIQRTEQRDSAMYRCASSLSSGADTQYFGPGTRLTVL.

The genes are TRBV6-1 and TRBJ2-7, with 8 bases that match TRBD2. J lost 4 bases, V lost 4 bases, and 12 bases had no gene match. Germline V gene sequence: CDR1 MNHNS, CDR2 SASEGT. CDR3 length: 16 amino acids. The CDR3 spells CASSGVWGGGRYEQYF. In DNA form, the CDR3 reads TGTGCCAGCAGTGGCGTGTGGGGGGGCGGGAGGTACGAGCAGTACTTC.

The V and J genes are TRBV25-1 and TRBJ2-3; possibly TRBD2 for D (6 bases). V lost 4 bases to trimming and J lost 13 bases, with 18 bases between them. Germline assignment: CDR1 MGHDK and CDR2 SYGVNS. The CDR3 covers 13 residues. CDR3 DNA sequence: TGTGCCAGCAGTGTGGGCGCCCCCGGGGGAAAGTATTTT. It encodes CASSVGAPGGKYF.

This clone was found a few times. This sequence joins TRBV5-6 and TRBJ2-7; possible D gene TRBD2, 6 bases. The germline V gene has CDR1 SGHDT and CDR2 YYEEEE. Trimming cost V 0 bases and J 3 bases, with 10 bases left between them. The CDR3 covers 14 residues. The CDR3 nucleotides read TGTGCCAGCAGCTTGGGAGCGGGCTTCTACGAGCAGTACTTC. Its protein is CASSLGAGFYEQYF.

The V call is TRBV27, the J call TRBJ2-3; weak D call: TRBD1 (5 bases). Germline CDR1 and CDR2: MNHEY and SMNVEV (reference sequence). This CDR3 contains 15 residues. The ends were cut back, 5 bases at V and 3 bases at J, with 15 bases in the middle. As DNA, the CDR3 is TGTGCCAGCAGTCGGGCAGGGATGATTACAGATACGCAGTATTTT. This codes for CASSRAGMITDTQYF.

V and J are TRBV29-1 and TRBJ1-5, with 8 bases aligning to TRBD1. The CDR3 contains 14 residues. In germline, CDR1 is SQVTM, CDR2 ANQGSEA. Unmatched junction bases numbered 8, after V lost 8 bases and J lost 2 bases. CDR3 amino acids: CSFLTGDGNQPQHF. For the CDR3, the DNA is TGCAGCTTTCTGACAGGGGACGGCAATCAGCCCCAGCATTTT.

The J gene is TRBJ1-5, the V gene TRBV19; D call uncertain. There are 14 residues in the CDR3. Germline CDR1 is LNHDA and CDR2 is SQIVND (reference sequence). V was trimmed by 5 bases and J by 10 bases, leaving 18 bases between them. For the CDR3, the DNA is TGTGCCAGTAGTTCGGGAGTGGAGGTCTATCCCCAGCATTTT. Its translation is CASSSGVEVYPQHF.

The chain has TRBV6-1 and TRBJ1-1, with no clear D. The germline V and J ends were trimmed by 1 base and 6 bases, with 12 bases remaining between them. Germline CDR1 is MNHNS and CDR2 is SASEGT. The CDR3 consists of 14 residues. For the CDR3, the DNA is TGTGCCAGCAGTGAAGAGGTTAACGGGGCTGAAGCTTTCTTT. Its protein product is CASSEEVNGAEAFF.

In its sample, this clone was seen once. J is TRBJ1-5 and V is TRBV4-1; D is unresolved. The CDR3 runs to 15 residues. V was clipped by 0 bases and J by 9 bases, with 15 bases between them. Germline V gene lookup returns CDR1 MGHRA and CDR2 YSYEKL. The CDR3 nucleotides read TGCGCCAGCAGCCAAGAGTACGGGAAGGGATGGCCCCAGCATTTT. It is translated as CASSQEYGKGWPQHF.

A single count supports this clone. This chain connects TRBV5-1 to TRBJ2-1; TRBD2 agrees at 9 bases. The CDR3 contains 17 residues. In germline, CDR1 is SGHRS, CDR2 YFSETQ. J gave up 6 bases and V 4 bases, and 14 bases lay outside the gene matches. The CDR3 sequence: CASSPFGGSGSPNEQFF. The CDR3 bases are TGCGCCAGCAGCCCATTCGGGGGTAGCGGGAGTCCCAATGAGCAGTTCTTC.

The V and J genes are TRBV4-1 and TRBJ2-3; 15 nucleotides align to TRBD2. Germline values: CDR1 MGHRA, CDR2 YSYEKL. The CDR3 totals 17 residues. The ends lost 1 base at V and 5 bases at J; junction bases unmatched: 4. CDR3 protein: CASSQGRTSGRGDTQYF. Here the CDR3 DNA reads TGCGCCAGCAGCCAAGGCAGGACTAGCGGGAGGGGAGATACGCAGTATTTT.

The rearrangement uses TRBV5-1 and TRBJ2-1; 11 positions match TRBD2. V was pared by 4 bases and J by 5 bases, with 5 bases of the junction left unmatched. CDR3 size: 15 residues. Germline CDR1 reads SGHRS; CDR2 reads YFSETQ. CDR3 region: CASSPGLADHNEQFF. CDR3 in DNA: TGCGCCAGCAGCCCGGGACTAGCGGACCACAATGAGCAGTTCTTC. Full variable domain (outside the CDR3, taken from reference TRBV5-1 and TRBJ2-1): KAGVTQTPRYLIKTRGQQVTLSCSPISGHRSVSWYQQTPGQGLQFLFEYFSETQRNKGNFPGRFSGRQFSNSRSEMNVSTLELGDSALYLCASSPGLADHNEQFFGPGTRLTVL.

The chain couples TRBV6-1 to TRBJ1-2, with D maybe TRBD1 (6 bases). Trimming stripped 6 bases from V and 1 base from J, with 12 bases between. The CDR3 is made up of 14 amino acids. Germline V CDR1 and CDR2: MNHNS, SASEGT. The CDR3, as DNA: TGTGCCAGCAGCCGGGACACCAATAACTATGGCTACACCTTC. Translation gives CASSRDTNNYGYTF.

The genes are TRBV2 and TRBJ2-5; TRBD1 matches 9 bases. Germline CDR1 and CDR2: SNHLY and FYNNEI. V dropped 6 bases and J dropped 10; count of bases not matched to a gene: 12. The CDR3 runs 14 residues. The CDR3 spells CASRAGTGFSDQYF. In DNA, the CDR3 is TGTGCCAGCAGAGCCGGGACAGGGTTTTCCGACCAGTACTTC.

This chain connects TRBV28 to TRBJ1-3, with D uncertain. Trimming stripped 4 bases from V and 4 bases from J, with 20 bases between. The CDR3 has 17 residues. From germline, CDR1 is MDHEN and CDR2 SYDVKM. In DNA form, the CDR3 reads TGTGCCAGCAGTTCCCTTACGGACTCCGGAGGGGGAAACACCATATATTTT. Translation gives CASSSLTDSGGGNTIYF. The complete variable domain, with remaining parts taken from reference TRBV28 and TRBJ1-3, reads DVKVTQSSRYLVKRTGEKVFLECVQDMDHENMFWYRQDPGLGLRLIYFSYDVKMKEKGDIPEGYSVSREKKERFSLILESASTNQTSMYLCASSSLTDSGGGNTIYFGEGSWLTVV.

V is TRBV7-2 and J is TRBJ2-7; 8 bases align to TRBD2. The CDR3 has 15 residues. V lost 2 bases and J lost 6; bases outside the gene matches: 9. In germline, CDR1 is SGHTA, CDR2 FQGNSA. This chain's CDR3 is CASSLTSGLAGEQYF. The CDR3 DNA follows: TGTGCCAGCAGCTTAACGTCCGGACTAGCTGGCGAGCAGTACTTC. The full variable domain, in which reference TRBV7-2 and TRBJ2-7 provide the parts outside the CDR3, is GAGVSQSPSNKVTEKGKDVELRCDPISGHTALYWYRQSLGQGLEFLIYFQGNSAPDKSGLPSDRFSAERTGGSVSTLTIQRTQQEDSAVYLCASSLTSGLAGEQYFGPGTRLTVT.

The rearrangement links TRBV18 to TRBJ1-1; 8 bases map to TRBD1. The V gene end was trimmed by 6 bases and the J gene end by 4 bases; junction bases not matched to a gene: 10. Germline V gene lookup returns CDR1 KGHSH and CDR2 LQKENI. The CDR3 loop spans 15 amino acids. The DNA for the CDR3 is TGTGCCAGCTCGTCCGCAGGGGGCGCCGGCACTGAAGCTTTCTTT. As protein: CASSSAGGAGTEAFF.

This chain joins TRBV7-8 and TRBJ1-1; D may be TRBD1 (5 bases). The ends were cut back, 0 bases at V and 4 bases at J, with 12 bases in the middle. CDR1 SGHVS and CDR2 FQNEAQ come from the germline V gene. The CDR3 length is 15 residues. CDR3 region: CASSLAPQGVTEAFF. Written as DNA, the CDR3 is TGTGCCAGCAGCTTAGCCCCTCAGGGCGTCACTGAAGCTTTCTTT.

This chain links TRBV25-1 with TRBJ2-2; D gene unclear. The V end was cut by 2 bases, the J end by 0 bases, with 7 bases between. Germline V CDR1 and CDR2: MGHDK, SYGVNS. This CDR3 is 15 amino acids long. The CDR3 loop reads CASSETYTNTGELFF. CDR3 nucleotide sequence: TGTGCCAGCAGTGAAACATATACGAACACCGGGGAGCTGTTTTTT. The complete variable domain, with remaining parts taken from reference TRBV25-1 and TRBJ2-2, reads EADIYQTPRYLVIGTGKKITLECSQTMGHDKMYWYQQDPGMELHLIHYSYGVNSTEKGDLSSESTVSRIRTEHFPLTLESARPSHTSQYLCASSETYTNTGELFFGEGSRLTVL.

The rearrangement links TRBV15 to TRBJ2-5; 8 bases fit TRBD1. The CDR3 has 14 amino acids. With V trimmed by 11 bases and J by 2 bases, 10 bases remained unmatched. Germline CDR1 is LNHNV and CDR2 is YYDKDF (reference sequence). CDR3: CAAAGGGLQETQYF. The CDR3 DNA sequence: TGTGCCGCTGCAGGGGGCGGGCTACAAGAGACCCAGTACTTC.

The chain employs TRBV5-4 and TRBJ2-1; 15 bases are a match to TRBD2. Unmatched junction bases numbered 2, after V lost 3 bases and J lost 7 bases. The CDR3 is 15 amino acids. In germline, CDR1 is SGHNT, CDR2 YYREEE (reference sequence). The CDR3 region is CASSWTSGRVNEQFF. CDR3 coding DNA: TGTGCCAGCAGCTGGACTAGCGGGAGGGTAAATGAGCAGTTCTTC.

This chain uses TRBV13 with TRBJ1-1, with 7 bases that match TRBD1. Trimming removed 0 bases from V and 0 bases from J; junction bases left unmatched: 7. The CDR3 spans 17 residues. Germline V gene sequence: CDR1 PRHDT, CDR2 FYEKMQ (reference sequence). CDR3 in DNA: TGTGCCAGCAGCTTAGGCCTTACAGGGGATCTGAACACTGAAGCTTTCTTT. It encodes CASSLGLTGDLNTEAFF.

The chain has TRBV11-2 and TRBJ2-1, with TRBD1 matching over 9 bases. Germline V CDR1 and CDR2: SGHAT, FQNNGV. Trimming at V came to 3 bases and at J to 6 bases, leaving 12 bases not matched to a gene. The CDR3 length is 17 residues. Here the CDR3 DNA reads TGTGCCAGCAGCTTTCGGGGCGGCCGGGACAGGGTCAATGAGCAGTTCTTC. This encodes CASSFRGGRDRVNEQFF.

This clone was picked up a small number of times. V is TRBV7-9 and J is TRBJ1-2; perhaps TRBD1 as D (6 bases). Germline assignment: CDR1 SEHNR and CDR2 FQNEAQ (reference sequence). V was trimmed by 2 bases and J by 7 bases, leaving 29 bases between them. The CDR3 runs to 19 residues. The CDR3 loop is CASSLRSFRGSGQPLGYTF. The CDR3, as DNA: TGTGCCAGCAGCTTAAGGTCTTTCCGCGGCTCCGGACAGCCCCTTGGCTACACCTTC.

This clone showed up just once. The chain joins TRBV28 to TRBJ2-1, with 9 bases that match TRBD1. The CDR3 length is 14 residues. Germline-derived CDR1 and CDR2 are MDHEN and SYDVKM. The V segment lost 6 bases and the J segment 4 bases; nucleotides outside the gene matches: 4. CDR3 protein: CASRLTGGYNEQFF. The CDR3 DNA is TGTGCCAGCAGGTTGACAGGGGGTTACAATGAGCAGTTCTTC.

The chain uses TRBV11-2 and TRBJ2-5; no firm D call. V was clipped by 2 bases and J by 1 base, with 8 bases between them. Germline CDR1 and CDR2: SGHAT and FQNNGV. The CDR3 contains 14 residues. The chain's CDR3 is CASSLMASQETQYF. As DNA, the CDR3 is TGTGCCAGCAGCTTAATGGCCTCCCAAGAGACCCAGTACTTC.